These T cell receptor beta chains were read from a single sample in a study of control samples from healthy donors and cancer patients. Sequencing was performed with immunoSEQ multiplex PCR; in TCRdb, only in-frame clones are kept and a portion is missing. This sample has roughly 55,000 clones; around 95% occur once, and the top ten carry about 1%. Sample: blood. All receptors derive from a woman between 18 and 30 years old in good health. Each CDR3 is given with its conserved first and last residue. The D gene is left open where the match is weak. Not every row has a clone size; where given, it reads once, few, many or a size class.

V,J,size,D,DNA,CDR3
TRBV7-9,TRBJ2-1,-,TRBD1,TGTGCCAGCAGCTTTCGGACAGGGAGCTCCTACAATGAGCAGTTCTTC,CASSFRTGSSYNEQFF
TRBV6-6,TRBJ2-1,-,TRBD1,TGTGCCAGCAGTCACCCTGGGACAGGGGGCGCGATCAATGAGCAGTTCTTC,CASSHPGTGGAINEQFF
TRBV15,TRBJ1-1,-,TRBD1,TGTGCCACCAGCAGAGGTCGGACAGGAACGAACACTGAAGCTTTCTTT,CATSRGRTGTNTEAFF
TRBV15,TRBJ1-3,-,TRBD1,TGTGCCACCAGCAGAGGGGGGACAGGTGGAAACACCATATATTTT,CATSRGGTGGNTIYF
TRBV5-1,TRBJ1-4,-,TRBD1,TGCGCCAGCAGCTGCTTGGTGTGGCAGGGGGCCGGAACTAATGAAAAACTGTTTTTT,CASSCLVWQGAGTNEKLFF
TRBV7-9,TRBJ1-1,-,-,TGTGCCAGCCAAAAAGCGGAGGGGAAGAACACTGAAGCTTTCTTT,CASQKAEGKNTEAFF
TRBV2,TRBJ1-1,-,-,TGTGCCAGCAGTGAGTGGGGGGCCTTGAACACTGAAGCTTTCTTT,CASSEWGALNTEAFF
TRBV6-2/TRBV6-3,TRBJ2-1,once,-,TGTGCCAGCAGTTACTCCCTAGGGAGGCAGTTCTTC,CASSYSLGRQFF
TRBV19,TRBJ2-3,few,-,TGTGCCAGTAGAAGGCAGCGCGAGGCAGATACGCAGTATTTT,CASRRQREADTQYF
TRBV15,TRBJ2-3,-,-,TGTGCCACCAGCAGAGATCCCGGGGGCGGCACAGATACGCAGTATTTT,CATSRDPGGGTDTQYF
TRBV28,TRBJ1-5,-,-,TGTGCCAGCAGTTTATCGTTAACAACCTTTAGCAATCAGCCCCAGCATTTT,CASSLSLTTFSNQPQHF
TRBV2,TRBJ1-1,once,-,TGTGCCAGCACCGCTGACGGAGTTAACACTGAAGCTTTCTTT,CASTADGVNTEAFF
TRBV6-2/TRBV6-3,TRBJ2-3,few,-,TGTGCCAGCAGTCCGGGAATTAACGACGGCACAGATACGCAGTATTTT,CASSPGINDGTDTQYF
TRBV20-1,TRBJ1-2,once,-,TGCAGTCTGAGGCGGAGCTATGGCTACACCTTC,CSLRRSYGYTF
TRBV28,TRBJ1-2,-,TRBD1,TGTGCCAGCAGTTTACCGACAGGGTCGGGCGGCTACACCTTC,CASSLPTGSGGYTF
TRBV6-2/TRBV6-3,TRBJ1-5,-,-,TGTGCCAGCAGTTACTCGAATGAACCCCGGACCGAAACTAATCAGCCCCAGCATTTT,CASSYSNEPRTETNQPQHF
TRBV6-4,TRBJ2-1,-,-,TGTGCCAGCAGTGACTCGGCGGATTACAATGAGCAGTTCTTC,CASSDSADYNEQFF
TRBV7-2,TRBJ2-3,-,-,TGTGCCAGCAGCTTATTTTCAGGGAGGAATACAGATACGCAGTATTTT,CASSLFSGRNTDTQYF
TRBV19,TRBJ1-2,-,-,TGTGCCAGTAGGGTGGAGGGTCGCGGCTACACCTTC,CASRVEGRGYTF
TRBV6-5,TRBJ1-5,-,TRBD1,TGTGCCAGCAGCCTAGGGGGCGCAGCTCAGCCCCAGCATTTT,CASSLGGAAQPQHF
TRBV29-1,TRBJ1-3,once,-,TGCAGCGGGGGCTCTGGAAACACCATATATTTT,CSGGSGNTIYF
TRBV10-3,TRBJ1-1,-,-,TGTGCCATCAGTGAGAGTGGAGGGATTGTGAACACTGAAGCTTTCTTT,CAISESGGIVNTEAFF
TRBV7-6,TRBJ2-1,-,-,TGTGCCAGCAGCGTAAAAAATGAGCAGTTCTTC,CASSVKNEQFF
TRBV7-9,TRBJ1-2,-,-,TGTGCCAGCAGCGTTGATCCTTACTATGGCTACACCTTC,CASSVDPYYGYTF
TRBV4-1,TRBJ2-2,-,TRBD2,TGCGCCAGCAGCCAAGATGGCGGGGGAGTGTTCGGGGAGCTGTTTTTT,CASSQDGGGVFGELFF
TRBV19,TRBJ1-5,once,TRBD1,TGTGCCAGTAGTCCGGGACAGATTAGCAATCAGCCCCAGCATTTT,CASSPGQISNQPQHF
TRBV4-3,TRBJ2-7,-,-,TGCGCCAGCAGCCAAGATCCCGGGGACGAGCAGTACTTC,CASSQDPGDEQYF
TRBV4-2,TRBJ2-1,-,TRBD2,TGTGCCAGCAGCCAAGATGACGCTAGCGGGGCCAATGAGCAGTTCTTC,CASSQDDASGANEQFF
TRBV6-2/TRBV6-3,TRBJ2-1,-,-,TGTGCCAGCAGCCGACCCTCAGACATCAACAATGAGCAGTTCTTC,CASSRPSDINNEQFF
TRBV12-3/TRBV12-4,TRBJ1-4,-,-,TGTGCCAGCAGTTTAGCTGGCGTAGAAAAACTGTTTTTT,CASSLAGVEKLFF
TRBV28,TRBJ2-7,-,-,TGTGCCAGCAGTTTTCGGGGCAGGAAACACTACGAGCAGTACTTC,CASSFRGRKHYEQYF
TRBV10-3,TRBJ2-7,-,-,TGTGCCATCAGTGAGTCGAGTAGGGCCCCCTACGAGCAGTACTTC,CAISESSRAPYEQYF